The 30 T cell receptor beta chains below were found in one sample sequenced in a study of shared clonotypes between healthy human individuals. Here immunoSEQ multiplex PCR was the method, and the copy in TCRdb shows in-frame clones only, minus some. This repertoire shows about 470,000 clones, 75% to 85% found once; its top ten account for about 12%. The sample consisted of PBMCs. The receptors shown here come from a middle-aged woman in good health. Some clones in this sample may be carry-over from other donors' samples.

The V call is TRBV15, the J call TRBJ1-2, with D possibly TRBD1 on 6 matching bases. V lost 0 bases and J 8 bases, leaving 13 bases between the germline ends. The CDR3 extends over 14 amino acids. The V gene's germline CDR1 is LNHNV and CDR2 YYDKDF (reference sequence). CDR3 DNA sequence: TGTGCCACCAGCAGAGATGGGGGGGGGCGGGGCTACACCTTC. Its translation: CATSRDGGGRGYTF.

The chain couples TRBV5-8 to TRBJ2-7; D is possibly TRBD1 (6 bases). Germline V gives CDR1 SGHTS, CDR2 YDEGEE. The CDR3 is made up of 14 amino acids. Trimming cost V 3 bases and J 0 bases, with 10 bases left between them. CDR3 DNA sequence: TGTGCCAGCAGCTCACCAGGGGTCTCCTACGAGCAGTACTTC. Its protein is CASSSPGVSYEQYF.

This clone was picked up a small number of times. CDR3 in DNA: TGCGCCAGCAGCTCACAGGGGGAGGTCACTGAAGCTTTCTTT. Its translation: CASSSQGEVTEAFF. The chain links TRBV5-1 to TRBJ1-1; 8 positions agree with TRBD1. CDR1 is SGHRS and CDR2 is YFSETQ in the germline V gene. The CDR3 contains 14 residues. V shed 3 bases and J 4 bases; nucleotides not matched to a gene: 5. Combining the CDR3 with reference TRBV5-1 and TRBJ1-1 gives the whole variable domain KAGVTQTPRYLIKTRGQQVTLSCSPISGHRSVSWYQQTPGQGLQFLFEYFSETQRNKGNFPGRFSGRQFSNSRSEMNVSTLELGDSALYLCASSSQGEVTEAFFGQGTRLTVV.

The V and J genes are TRBV19 and TRBJ2-3; TRBD2 is a possible D gene (5 bases). This CDR3 is 15 amino acids long. CDR1 and CDR2 from the germline V gene are LNHDA and SQIVND (reference sequence). Trimming left V 3 bases short and J 2 bases short, with 12 bases between. The CDR3 loop is CASSIPDGLTDTQYF. In nucleotides, the CDR3 is TGTGCCAGTAGTATTCCCGACGGACTCACAGATACGCAGTATTTT.

This sequence joins TRBV19 and TRBJ1-5, with a weak D call TRBD1 (6 bases). Germline CDR1 reads LNHDA; CDR2 reads SQIVND (reference sequence). Trimming took 1 base from V and 0 from J, leaving 16 bases between them. The CDR3 contains 18 residues. CDR3 loop: CASSIGPQAQGSNQPQHF. The CDR3 DNA reads as TGTGCCAGTAGTATAGGACCCCAAGCACAGGGTAGCAATCAGCCCCAGCATTTT. The full variable domain, its missing parts supplied by reference TRBV19 and TRBJ1-5, is DGGITQSPKYLFRKEGQNVTLSCEQNLNHDAMYWYRQDPGQGLRLIYYSQIVNDFQKGDIAEGYSVSREKKESFPLTVTSAQKNPTAFYLCASSIGPQAQGSNQPQHFGDGTRLSIL.

This chain uses TRBV25-1 with TRBJ2-1, with a tentative D call TRBD2 (5 bases). V was pared by 8 bases and J by 1 base, with 12 bases between. This CDR3 contains 14 residues. Germline V gene sequence: CDR1 MGHDK, CDR2 SYGVNS. The CDR3 nucleotides are TGTGCCAGCTCCCCAGAGGGATCCTACAATGAGCAGTTCTTC. Its translation is CASSPEGSYNEQFF.

This chain uses TRBV30 with TRBJ2-5; 7 bases are shared with TRBD1. V was clipped by 5 bases and J by 10 bases; unmatched bases: 10. CDR1 GTSNPN and CDR2 SVGIG come from the germline V gene (reference sequence). The CDR3 totals 12 residues. This CDR3 reads CAWGWGQSVQYF. The CDR3 DNA follows: TGTGCCTGGGGGTGGGGACAGAGTGTCCAGTACTTC.

The chain joins TRBV27 to TRBJ1-5; D gene uncertain. This CDR3 spans 12 amino acids. Per the germline V gene, CDR1 is MNHEY and CDR2 is SMNVEV (reference sequence). The ends were cut back, 6 bases at V and 3 bases at J, with 6 bases in the middle. The CDR3 region is CASRSANQPQHF. The CDR3 DNA is TGTGCCAGCAGGTCCGCCAATCAGCCCCAGCATTTT.

Worth noting for this clone: Within the sample, other DNA sequences also encode this same CDR3. This chain uses TRBV7-2 with TRBJ2-3; D uncertain. This CDR3 has 14 residues. The V and J ends lost 2 bases and 1 base respectively, with 7 bases between them. Germline V CDR1 and CDR2: SGHTA, FQGNSA. CDR3 DNA: TGTGCCAGCAGCTTAAGACCTGGCACAGATACGCAGTATTTT. Translated: CASSLRPGTDTQYF.

The chain employs TRBV7-2 and TRBJ2-1; D is possibly TRBD2 (6 bases). Trimming shortened V by 5 bases and J by 1 base, and 12 bases separated the two germline ends. Germline CDR1 reads SGHTA; CDR2 reads FQGNSA. The CDR3 runs to 15 residues. The CDR3, as DNA: TGTGCCAGCAGCGGGCTAGCGACATCCTACAATGAGCAGTTCTTC. Protein: CASSGLATSYNEQFF. Complete variable domain (other parts from reference TRBV7-2 and TRBJ2-1): GAGVSQSPSNKVTEKGKDVELRCDPISGHTALYWYRQSLGQGLEFLIYFQGNSAPDKSGLPSDRFSAERTGGSVSTLTIQRTQQEDSAVYLCASSGLATSYNEQFFGPGTRLTVL.

The gene calls are TRBV7-2 and TRBJ2-1; TRBD2 matches at 10 bases. Germline V gene lookup returns CDR1 SGHTA and CDR2 FQGNSA. This CDR3 has 15 amino acids. The V and J ends lost 5 bases and 4 bases, in that order; junction bases with no gene match: 5. Here the CDR3 reads CASSILSGRYNEQFF. The CDR3 DNA is TGTGCCAGCAGCATCCTTAGCGGGAGGTACAATGAGCAGTTCTTC.

V and J are TRBV7-9 and TRBJ2-3, with D hard to call. This CDR3 has 13 amino acids. Trimming stripped 7 bases from V and 2 bases from J, with 10 bases between. The germline gives CDR1 SEHNR, CDR2 FQNEAQ (reference sequence). CDR3 nucleotide sequence: TGTGCCAGCAATTTTAGATTCACAGATACGCAGTATTTT. Its translation is CASNFRFTDTQYF.

This clone appeared once. The chain links TRBV2 to TRBJ2-1; 8 bases fit TRBD2. The CDR3 is 13 amino acids. J lost 6 bases, V lost 5 bases, and 3 bases had no gene match. CDR1 and CDR2 from the germline V gene are SNHLY and FYNNEI. CDR3 in amino acids: CASSTGTSNEQFF. In nucleotides, the CDR3 is TGTGCCAGCAGTACCGGGACTAGCAATGAGCAGTTCTTC. Based on the CDR3 plus reference TRBV2 and TRBJ2-1, the full variable domain is EPEVTQTPSHQVTQMGQEVILRCVPISNHLYFYWYRQILGQKVEFLVSFYNNEISEKSEIFDDQFSVERPDGSNFTLKIRSTKLEDSAMYFCASSTGTSNEQFFGPGTRLTVL.

This chain links TRBV19 with TRBJ1-2; 7 bases fit TRBD1. The germline CDR1 and CDR2 sequences are LNHDA and SQIVND (reference sequence). The length of the CDR3 is 14 residues. V was pared by 4 bases and J by 3 bases, with 5 bases of the junction left unmatched. The CDR3 protein is CASSTQDRYYGYTF. The CDR3 DNA is TGTGCCAGTAGTACCCAGGACAGGTACTATGGCTACACCTTC. Full variable domain (remainder filled in from reference TRBV19 and TRBJ1-2): DGGITQSPKYLFRKEGQNVTLSCEQNLNHDAMYWYRQDPGQGLRLIYYSQIVNDFQKGDIAEGYSVSREKKESFPLTVTSAQKNPTAFYLCASSTQDRYYGYTFGSGTRLTVV.

This rearrangement joins TRBV18 to TRBJ2-2, with unresolved D. Per the germline V gene, CDR1 is KGHSH and CDR2 is LQKENI. Trimming cost V 6 bases and J 3 bases, with 14 bases left between them. This CDR3 is 15 amino acids long. This chain's CDR3 is CASSLARFDTGELFF. The CDR3 nucleotides read TGTGCCAGCTCTCTCGCCAGGTTCGACACCGGGGAGCTGTTTTTT.

The genes are TRBV15 and TRBJ2-7, with unresolved D. Germline V CDR1 and CDR2: LNHNV, YYDKDF (reference sequence). This CDR3 has 16 amino acids. V was trimmed by 5 bases and J by 2 bases, leaving 19 bases between them. CDR3 in amino acids: CATSPSPFRDAYEQYF. The CDR3, as DNA: TGTGCCACCAGCCCGAGTCCCTTTCGAGATGCCTACGAGCAGTACTTC.

This clone has only a few counts. The chain combines TRBV2 with TRBJ1-3; D gene ambiguous. CDR3 length equals 14 residues. V was cut by 4 bases and J by 0 bases, with 7 bases left in between. CDR1 is SNHLY and CDR2 is FYNNEI in the germline V gene. In DNA form, the CDR3 reads TGTGCCAGCAGTGGAGGGTACTCTGGAAACACCATATATTTT. This codes for CASSGGYSGNTIYF. Based on the CDR3 plus reference TRBV2 and TRBJ1-3, the full variable domain is EPEVTQTPSHQVTQMGQEVILRCVPISNHLYFYWYRQILGQKVEFLVSFYNNEISEKSEIFDDQFSVERPDGSNFTLKIRSTKLEDSAMYFCASSGGYSGNTIYFGEGSWLTVV.

This clone is a singleton in its sample. In DNA, the CDR3 is TGTGCCAGCAGACAGAGGACAGGGGGGCTGAACACTGAAGCTTTCTTT. It translates to CASRQRTGGLNTEAFF. The gene calls are TRBV6-6 and TRBJ1-1; the match to TRBD1 covers 10 bases. Germline V gene data show CDR1 as MNHNY and CDR2 as SVGAGI (reference sequence). V trimming: 6 bases; J trimming: 0 bases; junction bases outside the gene matches: 7. The CDR3 spans 16 residues.

This chain links TRBV28 with TRBJ2-2, with 8 bases lining up with TRBD2. The germline V gene has CDR1 MDHEN and CDR2 SYDVKM. The CDR3 has 14 residues. Trimming took 5 bases from V and 4 from J; bases not matched to a gene: 3. This CDR3 reads CASSLAGTTGELFF. CDR3 DNA sequence: TGTGCCAGCAGTCTAGCGGGTACCACCGGGGAGCTGTTTTTT.

The chain combines TRBV7-8 with TRBJ1-5, with 11 bases that match TRBD1. This CDR3 is built from 15 residues. Germline V CDR1 and CDR2: SGHVS, FQNEAQ. The junction had 4 bases not matched to a gene; V was cut back by 5 bases and J by 4 bases. The CDR3 nucleotides read TGTGCCAGCAGCGCCGGACAGGGGGCTAATCAGCCCCAGCATTTT. Translating gives CASSAGQGANQPQHF.

V gene TRBV6-1 combines with J gene TRBJ1-5; no definite D call. The CDR3 has 13 residues. V dropped 1 base and J dropped 7 bases, with 8 bases sitting between them. The germline CDR1 and CDR2 sequences are MNHNS and SASEGT. This CDR3 is CASSEGGRQPQHF. As DNA, the CDR3 is TGTGCCAGCAGTGAAGGTGGGCGACAGCCCCAGCATTTT.

The V and J genes are TRBV5-6 and TRBJ1-4; tentative D call: TRBD1 (6 bases). The V end lost 4 bases, the J end lost 6 bases, and 19 bases lay between the germline ends. Germline V gene lookup returns CDR1 SGHDT and CDR2 YYEEEE. The CDR3 runs 16 residues. CDR3 nucleotides: TGTGCCAGCAGCCACCTGACAGTGTCAGGGGATGAAAAACTGTTTTTT. Its protein is CASSHLTVSGDEKLFF.

V gene TRBV6-5 combines with J gene TRBJ1-2; tentatively, D is TRBD1 (5 bases). V was shortened by 9 bases and J by 6 bases, with 11 bases between the two germline ends. CDR3 length: 11 amino acids. Germline values: CDR1 MNHEY, CDR2 SVGAGI. The CDR3 reads CASSEGDGYTF. CDR3 DNA: TGTGCCAGTAGTGAAGGGGATGGCTACACCTTC.

This chain links TRBV5-5 with TRBJ2-2; TRBD1 matches at 8 bases. CDR3 length: 16 residues. The V segment lost 0 bases and the J segment 6 bases; nucleotides outside the gene matches: 7. Per germline, CDR1 SGHKS and CDR2 YYEKEE (reference sequence). The CDR3 DNA sequence: TGTGCCAGCAGCTTGGGCAGGGGGCTTTGGGCCGGGGAGCTGTTTTTT. It codes for CASSLGRGLWAGELFF.

This chain connects TRBV5-1 to TRBJ2-4; D gene ambiguous. The length of the CDR3 is 13 residues. CDR1 is SGHRS, CDR2 YFSETQ, per germline. Trimming shortened V by 0 bases and J by 8 bases, and 9 bases separated the two germline ends. The DNA for the CDR3 is TGCGCCAGCAGCTTGGCCCATGGGGACATTCAGTACTTC. Translation gives CASSLAHGDIQYF.

This sequence joins TRBV5-6 and TRBJ2-7, with D uncertain. The CDR3 consists of 13 residues. The germline V gene has CDR1 SGHDT and CDR2 YYEEEE. V gave up 2 bases and J gave up 5 bases, with 11 bases separating them. This chain's CDR3 is CASSFFTKDEQYF. For the CDR3, the DNA is TGTGCCAGCAGCTTTTTTACGAAAGACGAGCAGTACTTC.

This clone was picked up a small number of times. The chain couples TRBV6-5 to TRBJ1-1; the D is unclear. Trimming removed 2 bases from V and 3 bases from J, with 13 bases in between. The CDR3 extends over 15 amino acids. The germline CDR1 and CDR2 sequences are MNHEY and SVGAGI. The CDR3, as DNA: TGTGCCAGCAGTTACAAGGCAGCTCGGCACACTGAAGCTTTCTTT. This encodes CASSYKAARHTEAFF.

Comments on this clone: The same CDR3 is also encoded by other DNA sequences in this sample. The chain carries TRBV7-9 and TRBJ2-3; D is unresolved. The CDR3 is 13 residues long. With 1 base removed from V and 3 bases from J, the gap between germline ends came to 5 bases. Germline V CDR1 and CDR2: SEHNR, FQNEAQ (reference sequence). CDR3 sequence reads: CASSLDVTDTQYF. CDR3 DNA: TGTGCCAGCAGCTTAGACGTTACAGATACGCAGTATTTT.

This chain connects TRBV5-1 to TRBJ2-3; 9 positions match TRBD2. CDR3 length: 16 amino acids. Germline V gene data show CDR1 as SGHRS and CDR2 as YFSETQ. V lost 3 bases to trimming and J lost 0 bases; unmatched junction nucleotides: 5. The CDR3 nucleotides read TGCGCCAGCAGCTCCCCAAGCGGGAGGAGCACAGATACGCAGTATTTT. It is translated as CASSSPSGRSTDTQYF.

A word on this clone: This may arise from a read error, as a much more abundant clone is one base away. The chain employs TRBV29-1 and TRBJ2-5, with D possibly being TRBD2 (5 bases). The CDR3 has 17 residues. Germline loops: CDR1 SQVTM, CDR2 ANQGSEA. As DNA, the CDR3 is TGCAGCGTTGAAGATCGCTCGCGGGTGAATTTCCAAGAGACCCGGTACTTC. It specifies CSVEDRSRVNFQETRYF.